This TCR beta chain was obtained from a study of T cells in Graves' hyperthyroidism and ophthalmopathy. This clonotype came up a few times. Clinical symptoms, serum thyroxine and TRAb, thyroid ultrasound and orbital computed tomography were used for the diagnoses. Researchers took RNA transcripts and amplified the TCR beta CDR3 regions from them. During a first-round RT-PCR of the TCR CDR3, the HTBI primer set was used. TCRdb ran MiXCR on the multiplex PCR reads and lists one entry per CDR3 protein. This table has a few hundred thousand distinct CDR3 sequences, roughly 18% appearing once. Sequencing used blood. The sequence came from a woman aged 45 to 65 with Graves' hyperthyroidism.

The CDR3 protein is CASAQWDRGTEAFF. CDR3 DNA: TGTGCCAGTGCCCAATGGGACCGTGGCACTGAAGCTTTCTTT. The chain carries TRBV6-1 and TRBJ1-1, with D perhaps TRBD1 (5 bases). V shed 9 bases and J shed 4 bases, with 18 bases lying between them. The germline V gene has CDR1 MNHNS and CDR2 SASEGT. The CDR3 length is 14 residues.